This TCR beta chain was identified during a study of cytomegalovirus exposure and HLA in healthy donors. Study context: A previous analysis identified about 110 million unique TCR beta sequences derived from 180 million or so T cells.

It was with 60 Vbeta and 13 Jbeta primers that the PCR ran. Sequencing used immunoSEQ multiplex PCR; TCRdb keeps in-frame clones, though not all of them. Among some 170,000 clones, about two thirds were seen once, and the ten largest hold under 3.5%. CDR1 is SGHRS, CDR2 YFSETQ, per germline. V shed 5 bases and J shed 5 bases, with 11 bases lying between them. The CDR3 length is 12 residues. Overall study results and limits: It was taken for granted in presence/absence analyses that sequencing depth across donors was roughly uniform.

Comments on this clone: No antigen is known for it.

The sequence was collected from a woman in her 30s in good health and CMV-seronegative. Material: PBMCs. The V and J genes are TRBV5-1 and TRBJ2-7; tentatively, D is TRBD1 (6 bases). CDR3 nucleotide sequence: TGCGCCAGCAGTTGGGCAGGGGACGAGCAGTACTTC. Encoded protein: CASSWAGDEQYF.